This TCR beta chain stems from a study of blood T cells in healthy people across ages. Study findings and constraints: Considered underestimates were the diversity estimates obtained from one million T cells.

A second about 7 to 12 cycle PCR used barcoded and J-beta primers. TCRdb itself ran the 5' RACE reads through MiXCR, one entry per CDR3 protein. Seen here are some 800,000 distinct CDR3 sequences, around 45% observed once, and the top ten hold nearly 20%. The donors, aged about 6 to 100, were healthy Caucasians from Russia. As for this clonotype: Its antigen is as yet unknown.

This CDR3 is 15 amino acids long. Per the germline V gene, CDR1 is MNHEY and CDR2 is SVGAGI. With V trimmed by 2 bases and J by 2 bases, 6 bases remained unmatched. The sequence was collected from a man aged 55 to 70 in good health. Sequenced input: blood. The rearrangement joins TRBV6-5 to TRBJ2-7, with TRBD2 identical over 7 bases. DNA for the CDR3: TGTGCCAGCAGTTACCAGGCCGGGGGGACCTACGAGCAGTACTTC. This gives the protein CASSYQAGGTYEQYF.